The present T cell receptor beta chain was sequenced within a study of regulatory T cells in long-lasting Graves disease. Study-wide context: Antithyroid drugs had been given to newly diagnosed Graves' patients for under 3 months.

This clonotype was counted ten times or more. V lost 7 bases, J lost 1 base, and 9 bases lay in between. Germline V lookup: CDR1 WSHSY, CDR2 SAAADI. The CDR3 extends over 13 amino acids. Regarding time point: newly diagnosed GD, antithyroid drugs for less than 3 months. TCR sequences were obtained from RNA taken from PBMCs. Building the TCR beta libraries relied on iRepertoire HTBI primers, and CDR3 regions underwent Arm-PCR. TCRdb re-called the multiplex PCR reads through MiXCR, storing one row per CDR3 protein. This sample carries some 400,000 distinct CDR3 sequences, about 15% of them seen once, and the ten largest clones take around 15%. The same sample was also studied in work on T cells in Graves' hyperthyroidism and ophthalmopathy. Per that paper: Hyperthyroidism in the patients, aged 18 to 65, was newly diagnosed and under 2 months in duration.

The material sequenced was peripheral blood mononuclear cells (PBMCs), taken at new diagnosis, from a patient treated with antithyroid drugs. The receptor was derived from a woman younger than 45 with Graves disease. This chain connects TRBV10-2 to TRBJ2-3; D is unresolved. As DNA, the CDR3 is TGCGCCAGCAAAGGGTCGGGCACAGATACGCAGTATTTT. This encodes CASKGSGTDTQYF.